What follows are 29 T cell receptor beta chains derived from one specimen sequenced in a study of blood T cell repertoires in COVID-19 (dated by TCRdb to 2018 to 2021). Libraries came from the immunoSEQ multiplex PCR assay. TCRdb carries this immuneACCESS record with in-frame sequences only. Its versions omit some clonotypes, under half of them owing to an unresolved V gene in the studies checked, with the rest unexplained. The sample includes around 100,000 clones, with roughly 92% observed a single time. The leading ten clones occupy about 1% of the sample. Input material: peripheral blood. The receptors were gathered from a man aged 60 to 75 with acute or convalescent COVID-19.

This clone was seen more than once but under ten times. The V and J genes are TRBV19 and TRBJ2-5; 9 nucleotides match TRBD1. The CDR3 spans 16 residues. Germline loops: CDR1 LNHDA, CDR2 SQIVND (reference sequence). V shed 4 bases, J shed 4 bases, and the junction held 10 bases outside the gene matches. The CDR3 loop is CASSTGQGSLGETQYF. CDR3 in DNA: TGTGCCAGTAGTACCGGACAGGGGAGTTTGGGAGAGACCCAGTACTTC.

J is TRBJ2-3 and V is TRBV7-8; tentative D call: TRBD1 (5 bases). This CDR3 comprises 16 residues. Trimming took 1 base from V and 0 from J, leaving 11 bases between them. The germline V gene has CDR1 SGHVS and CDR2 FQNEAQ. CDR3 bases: TGTGCCAGCAGCTTAGTTACAGGCACTAGCACAGATACGCAGTATTTT. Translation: CASSLVTGTSTDTQYF.

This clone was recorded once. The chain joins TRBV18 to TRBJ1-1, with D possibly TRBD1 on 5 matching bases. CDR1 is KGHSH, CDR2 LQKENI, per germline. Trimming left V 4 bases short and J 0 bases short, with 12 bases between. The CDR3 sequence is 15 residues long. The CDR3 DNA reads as TGTGCCAGCTCACTGGCTCAGGGAATGAACACTGAAGCTTTCTTT. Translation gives CASSLAQGMNTEAFF.

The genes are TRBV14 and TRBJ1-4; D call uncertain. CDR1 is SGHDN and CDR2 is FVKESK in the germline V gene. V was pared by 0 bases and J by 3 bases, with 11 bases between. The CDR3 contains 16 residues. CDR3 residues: CASSQDVGVPNEKLFF. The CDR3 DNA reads TGTGCCAGCAGCCAAGATGTCGGGGTACCTAATGAAAAACTGTTTTTT.

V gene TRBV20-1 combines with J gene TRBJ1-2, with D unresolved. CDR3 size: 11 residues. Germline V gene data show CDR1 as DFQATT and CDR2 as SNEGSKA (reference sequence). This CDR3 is CRTTEPYGYTF. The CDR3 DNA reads TGCAGAACAACAGAGCCCTATGGCTACACCTTC.

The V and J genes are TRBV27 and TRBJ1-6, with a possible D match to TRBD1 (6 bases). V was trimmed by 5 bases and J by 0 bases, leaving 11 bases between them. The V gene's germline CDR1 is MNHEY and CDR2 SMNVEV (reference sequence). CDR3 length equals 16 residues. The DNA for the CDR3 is TGTGCCAGCAGTCGCGACAGGAGCTCCTATAATTCACCCCTCCACTTT. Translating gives CASSRDRSSYNSPLHF.

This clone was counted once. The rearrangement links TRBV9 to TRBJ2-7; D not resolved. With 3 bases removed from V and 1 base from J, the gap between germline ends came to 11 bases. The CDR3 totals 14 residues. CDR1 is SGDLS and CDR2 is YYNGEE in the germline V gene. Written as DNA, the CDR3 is TGTGCCAGCAGCGCCGATGACACATCCTACGAGCAGTACTTC. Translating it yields CASSADDTSYEQYF.

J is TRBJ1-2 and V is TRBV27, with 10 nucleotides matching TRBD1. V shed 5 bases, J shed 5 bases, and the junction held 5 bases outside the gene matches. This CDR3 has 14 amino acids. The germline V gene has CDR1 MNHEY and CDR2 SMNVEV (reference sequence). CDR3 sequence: CASSADRGSYGYTF. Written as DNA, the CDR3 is TGTGCCAGCAGTGCGGACAGGGGGAGTTATGGCTACACCTTC.

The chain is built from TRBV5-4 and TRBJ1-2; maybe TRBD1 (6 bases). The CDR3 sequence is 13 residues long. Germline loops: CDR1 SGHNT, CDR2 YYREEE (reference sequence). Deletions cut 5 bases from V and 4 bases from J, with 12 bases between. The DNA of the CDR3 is TGTGCCAGCAGTATAAGGGGGACCTATGGCTACACCTTC. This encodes CASSIRGTYGYTF.

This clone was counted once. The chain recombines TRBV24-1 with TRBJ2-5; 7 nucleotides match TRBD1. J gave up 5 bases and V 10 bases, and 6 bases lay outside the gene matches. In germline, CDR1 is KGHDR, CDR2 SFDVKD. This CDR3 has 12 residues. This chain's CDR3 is CATSQGLETQYF. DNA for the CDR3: TGTGCCACATCACAGGGGTTGGAGACCCAGTACTTC.

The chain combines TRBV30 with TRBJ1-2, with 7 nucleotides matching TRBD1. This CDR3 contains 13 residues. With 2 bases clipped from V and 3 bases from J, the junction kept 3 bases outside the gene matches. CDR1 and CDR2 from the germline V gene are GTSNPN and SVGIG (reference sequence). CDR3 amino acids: CAWSPGGHYGYTF. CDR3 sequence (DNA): TGTGCCTGGAGTCCAGGGGGTCACTATGGCTACACCTTC.

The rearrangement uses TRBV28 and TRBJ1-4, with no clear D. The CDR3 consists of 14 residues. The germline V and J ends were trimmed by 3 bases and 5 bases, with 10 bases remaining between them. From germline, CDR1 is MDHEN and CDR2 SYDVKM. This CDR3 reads CASSFPGINEKLFF. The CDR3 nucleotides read TGTGCCAGCAGTTTCCCGGGTATAAATGAAAAACTGTTTTTT.

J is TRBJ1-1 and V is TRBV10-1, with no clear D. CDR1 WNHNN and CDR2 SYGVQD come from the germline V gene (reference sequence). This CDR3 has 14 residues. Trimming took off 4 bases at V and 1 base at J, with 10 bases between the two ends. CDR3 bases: TGCGCCAGCAGTGCGGGGATTCGGAACACTGAAGCTTTCTTT. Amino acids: CASSAGIRNTEAFF.

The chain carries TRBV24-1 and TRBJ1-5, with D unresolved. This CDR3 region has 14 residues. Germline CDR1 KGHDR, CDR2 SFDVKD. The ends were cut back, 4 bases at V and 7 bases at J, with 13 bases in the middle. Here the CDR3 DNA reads TGTGCCACCAGTGAAGCAGGAGGTTTACAGCCCCAGCATTTT. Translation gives CATSEAGGLQPQHF.

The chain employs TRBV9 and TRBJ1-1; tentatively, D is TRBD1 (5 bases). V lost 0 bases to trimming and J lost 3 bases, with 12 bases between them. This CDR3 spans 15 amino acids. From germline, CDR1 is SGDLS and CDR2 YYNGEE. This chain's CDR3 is CASSVVMTRDTEAFF. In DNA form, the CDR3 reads TGTGCCAGCAGCGTAGTTATGACCAGGGACACTGAAGCTTTCTTT.

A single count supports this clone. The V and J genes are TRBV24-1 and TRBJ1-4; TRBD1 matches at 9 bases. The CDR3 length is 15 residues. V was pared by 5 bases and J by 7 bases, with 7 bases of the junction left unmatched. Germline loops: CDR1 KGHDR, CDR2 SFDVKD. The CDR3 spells CATSGPDRGIEKLFF. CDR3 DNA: TGTGCCACCAGTGGCCCGGACAGGGGCATTGAAAAACTGTTTTTT.

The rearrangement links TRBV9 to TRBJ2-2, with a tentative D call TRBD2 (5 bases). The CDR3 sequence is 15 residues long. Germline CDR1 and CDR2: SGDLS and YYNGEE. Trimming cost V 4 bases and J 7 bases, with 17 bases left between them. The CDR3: CASSPLGERSGELFF. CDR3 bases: TGTGCCAGCAGCCCCCTCGGGGAGCGGAGCGGGGAGCTGTTTTTT.

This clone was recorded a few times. DNA of the CDR3: TGTGCCACCAGTGACCTGACAGAGGACACCGGGGAGCTGTTTTTT. This gives the protein CATSDLTEDTGELFF. The J gene is TRBJ2-2, the V gene TRBV24-1, with D possibly TRBD1 on 5 matching bases. CDR1 and CDR2 (germline): KGHDR, SFDVKD. The V end was cut by 4 bases, the J end by 3 bases, with 11 bases between. The CDR3 has 15 residues.

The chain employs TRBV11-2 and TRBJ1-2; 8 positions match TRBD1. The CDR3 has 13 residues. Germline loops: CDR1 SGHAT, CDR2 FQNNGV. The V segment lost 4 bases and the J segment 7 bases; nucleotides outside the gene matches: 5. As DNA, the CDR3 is TGTGCCAGCAGCTATGGACAGGGCGGTGGCTACACCTTC. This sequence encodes CASSYGQGGGYTF.

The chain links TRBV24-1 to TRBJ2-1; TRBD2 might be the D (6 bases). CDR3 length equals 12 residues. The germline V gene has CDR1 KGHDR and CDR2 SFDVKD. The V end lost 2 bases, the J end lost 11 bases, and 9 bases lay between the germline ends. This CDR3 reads CATSDSGLKQFF. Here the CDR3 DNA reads TGTGCCACCAGTGATTCGGGACTCAAGCAGTTCTTC.

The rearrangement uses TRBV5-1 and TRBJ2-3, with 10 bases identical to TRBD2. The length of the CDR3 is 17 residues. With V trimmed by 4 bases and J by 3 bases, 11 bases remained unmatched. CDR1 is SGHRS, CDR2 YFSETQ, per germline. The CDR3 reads CASSPLPPSGSTDTQYF. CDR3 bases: TGCGCCAGCAGCCCTCTCCCGCCTAGCGGGAGTACAGATACGCAGTATTTT.

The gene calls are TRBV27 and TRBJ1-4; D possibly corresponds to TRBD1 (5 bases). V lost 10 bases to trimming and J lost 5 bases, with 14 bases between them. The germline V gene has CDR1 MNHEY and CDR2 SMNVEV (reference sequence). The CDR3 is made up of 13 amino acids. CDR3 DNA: TGTGCCACCACCGGGGGATCGAATGAAAAACTGTTTTTT. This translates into CATTGGSNEKLFF.

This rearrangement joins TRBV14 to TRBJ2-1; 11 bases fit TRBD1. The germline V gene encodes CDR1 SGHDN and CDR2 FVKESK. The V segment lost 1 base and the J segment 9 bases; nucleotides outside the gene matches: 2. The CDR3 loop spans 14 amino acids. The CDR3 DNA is TGTGCCAGCAGCCAAGGTGGACAGGGGGCTGAGCAGTTCTTC. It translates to CASSQGGQGAEQFF.

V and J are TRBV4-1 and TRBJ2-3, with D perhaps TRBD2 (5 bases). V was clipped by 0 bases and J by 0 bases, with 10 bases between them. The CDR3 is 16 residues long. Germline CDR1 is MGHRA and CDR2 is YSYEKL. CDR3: CASSQESDFSTDTQYF. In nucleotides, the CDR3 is TGCGCCAGCAGCCAAGAGTCGGACTTTAGCACAGATACGCAGTATTTT.

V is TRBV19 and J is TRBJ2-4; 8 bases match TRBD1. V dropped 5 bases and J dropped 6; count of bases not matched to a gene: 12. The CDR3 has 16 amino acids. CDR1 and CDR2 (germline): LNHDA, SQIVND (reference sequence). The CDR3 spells CASSPSLGQGGNIQYF. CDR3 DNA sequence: TGTGCCAGTAGTCCCTCTCTCGGACAGGGAGGAAACATTCAGTACTTC.

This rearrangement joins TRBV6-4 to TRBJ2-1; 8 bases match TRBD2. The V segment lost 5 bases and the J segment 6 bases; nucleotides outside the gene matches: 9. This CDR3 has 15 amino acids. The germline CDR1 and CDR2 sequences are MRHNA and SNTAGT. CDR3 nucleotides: TGTGCCAGCAGTACCGGGAGGGCCTCTGTCAATGAGCAGTTCTTC. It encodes CASSTGRASVNEQFF.

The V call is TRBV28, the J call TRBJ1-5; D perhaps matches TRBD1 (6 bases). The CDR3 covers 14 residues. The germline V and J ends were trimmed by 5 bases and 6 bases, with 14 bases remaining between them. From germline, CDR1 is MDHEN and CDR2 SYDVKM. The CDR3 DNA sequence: TGTGCCAGCAGTCCAGCAGGGGTATTTCAGCCCCAGCATTTT. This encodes CASSPAGVFQPQHF.

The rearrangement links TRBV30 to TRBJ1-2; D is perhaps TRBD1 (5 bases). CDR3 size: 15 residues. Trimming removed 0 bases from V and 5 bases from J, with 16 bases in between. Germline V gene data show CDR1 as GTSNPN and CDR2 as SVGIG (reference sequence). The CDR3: CAWSVGGEVEYGYTF. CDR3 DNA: TGTGCCTGGAGTGTTGGGGGGGAGGTGGAATATGGCTACACCTTC.

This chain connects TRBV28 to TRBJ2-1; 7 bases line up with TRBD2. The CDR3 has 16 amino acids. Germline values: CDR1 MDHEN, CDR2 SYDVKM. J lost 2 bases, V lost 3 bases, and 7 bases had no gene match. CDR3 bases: TGTGCCAGCAGTTTCCTAGGGAGGGCCCCCTACAATGAGCAGTTCTTC. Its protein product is CASSFLGRAPYNEQFF.